A selection of T cell receptor beta chains follows, all from one sample in a study of CD8 T cells in ankylosing spondylitis. TCRdb independently ran MiXCR on the 5' RACE reads; one entry per CDR3 protein. Among about 110,000 distinct CDR3 sequences, around 24% were seen once, and the ten largest hold more than 9%. Material for sequencing was synovial fluid, either unsorted or a sorted T cell fraction (not recorded which). These receptors came from a male donor with ankylosing spondylitis. The CDR3 runs from the conserved cysteine through the conserved F or W. A D gene is named only where the DNA matches it firmly. Size values are once, few and many counts, or a class for expanded clones, and some rows have none.

size	D	V	J	DNA	CDR3
NA	TRBD1	TRBV4-1	TRBJ2-7	TGCGCCAGCAGCCGGGCGACAGGGGGCTTTGGGGAGCAGTACTTC	CASSRATGGFGEQYF
few	TRBD2	TRBV14	TRBJ2-1	TGTGCCAGCAGCCAAGCGCTAGCGGGATTCTCCTACAATGAGCAGTTCTTC	CASSQALAGFSYNEQFF
few	NA	TRBV19	TRBJ1-5	TGTGCCAGTAGTATTGAACAGAACAATCAGCCCCAGCATTTT	CASSIEQNNQPQHF
NA	TRBD1	TRBV30	TRBJ2-4	TGTGCCTGGACCCGCCCGGGACAGGGAAAGTACATTCAGTACTTC	CAWTRPGQGKYIQYF
many	NA	TRBV20-1	TRBJ1-4	TGCAGTGCTAGGACAGGCCGTAATGAAAAACTGTTTTTT	CSARTGRNEKLFF
NA	NA	TRBV21-1	TRBJ2-1	TGTGCCAGCAGCAAAGTGAGAACTAGCGGGGAGTGTCGCAATGAGCAGTTCTTC	CASSKVRTSGECRNEQFF
many	NA	TRBV20-1	TRBJ2-5	TGCAGTGCTAGAGCGCGGGACGGGAGTGGGACCCAGTACTTC	CSARARDGSGTQYF
few	TRBD1	TRBV20-1	TRBJ1-1	TGCAGTGCTAGCAGGGGGCTGACTGAAGCTTTCTTT	CSASRGLTEAFF
medium-sized	TRBD2	TRBV18	TRBJ2-5	TGTGCCAGCTCACTCCGGACTAGCGGGAGACGGGTAGAGACCCAGTACTTC	CASSLRTSGRRVETQYF
few	TRBD1	TRBV5-1	TRBJ1-2	TGCGCCAGCAGCCCAATAACAGGGGGCGCTTATGGCTACACCTTC	CASSPITGGAYGYTF
NA	TRBD2	TRBV11-3	TRBJ2-5	TGTGCCAGCAGCTTTGTAGCGGGAGGGGAGACCCAGTACTTC	CASSFVAGGETQYF
many	NA	TRBV11-2	TRBJ1-1	TGTGCCAGCAGCTTTTCAGAGGGGGGCGGTGCTTTCTTT	CASSFSEGGGAFF
once	NA	TRBV20-1	TRBJ2-4	TGCAGTGCTGGGGGGGGCGGTGAAAACATTCAGTACTTC	CSAGGGGENIQYF
few	NA	TRBV21-1	TRBJ2-7	TGTGCCAGCCCCGAGGACAGGGGGGATCGGCACGAGCAGTACTTC	CASPEDRGDRHEQYF
many	TRBD2	TRBV7-9	TRBJ2-1	TGTGCCAGCTCCCTTTGGGAGGGTGAGCAGTTCTTC	CASSLWEGEQFF
few	NA	TRBV7-7	TRBJ2-2	TGTGCCAGCAGCTCCCGGACGGGGAACACCGGGGAGCTGTTTTTT	CASSSRTGNTGELFF
NA	TRBD2	TRBV27	TRBJ2-1	TGTGCCAGCAGTTTAAGGCTAGCGGGAGAATCCTCTGATTGGAATGAGCAGTTCTTC	CASSLRLAGESSDWNEQFF
many	TRBD2	TRBV7-9	TRBJ2-7	TGTGCCAGCAGCTATAGCGGGAGGGCCCACGAGCAGTACTTC	CASSYSGRAHEQYF
few	TRBD2	TRBV11-2	TRBJ2-1	TGTGCCAGCAGCACCCCTAGCGGGGAGACCTACAATGAGCAGTTCTTC	CASSTPSGETYNEQFF
NA	NA	TRBV4-2	TRBJ2-1	TGTGCCAGCAGCCAAGTGAGGACTAATGAGCAGTTCTTC	CASSQVRTNEQFF
few	NA	TRBV6-5	TRBJ1-1	TGTGCCAGCAGTTCGGGGGGATCTAACACTGAAGCTTTCTTT	CASSSGGSNTEAFF
few	TRBD2	TRBV20-1	TRBJ2-7	TGCAGTGCTAGCCGACTAGCGCGCTCCTACGAGCAGTACTTC	CSASRLARSYEQYF
many	NA	TRBV11-2	TRBJ1-3	TGTGCCAGCAGCTTAGGAGGGGCTGGAAACACCATATATTTT	CASSLGGAGNTIYF
NA	TRBD1	TRBV12-3/TRBV12-4	TRBJ2-7	TGTGCCAGCAGTCCTGGACAGGGGTTCAACGAGCAGTACTTC	CASSPGQGFNEQYF
NA	TRBD1	TRBV24-1	TRBJ2-5	TGTGCCACCAGTGACGAACAGGGGGCGCGGGAGACCCAGTACTTC	CATSDEQGARETQYF
NA	TRBD2	TRBV29-1	TRBJ2-5	TGCAGCGTCGAGGGACTAGCGGGAGGGCCGCAAGACTTC	CSVEGLAGGPQDF
NA	TRBD2	TRBV5-1	TRBJ2-1	TGCGCCAGCAGCCCTAGCGGGGAAACTTACAATGAGCAGTTCTTC	CASSPSGETYNEQFF
NA	TRBD1	TRBV5-1	TRBJ1-1	TGCGCCAGCAGCTTGAGAACAGGGGGTGACACTGAAGCTTTCTTT	CASSLRTGGDTEAFF
many	NA	TRBV20-1	TRBJ2-7	TGCAGTGCTATCAGGGGCCACGAGCAGTACTTC	CSAIRGHEQYF
few	TRBD1	TRBV5-1	TRBJ2-3	TGCGCCAGCAGCGGGGGACAGGGCCCCACAGATACGCAGTATTTT	CASSGGQGPTDTQYF
NA	TRBD1	TRBV5-6	TRBJ1-6	TGTGCCAGCAGCATCCGGACAGGGGGCCCATTATTCGTACCCCTCCACTTT	CASSIRTGGPLFVPLHF
NA	NA	TRBV14	TRBJ2-3	TGTGCCAGCAGCCCCGTTCGGGCCGCAGATACGCAGTATTTT	CASSPVRAADTQYF
NA	TRBD1	TRBV3-1	TRBJ2-7	TGTGCCAGCAGCGCCCGGCGACAGGGGACCTCGACTTACTACGAGCAGTACTTC	CASSARRQGTSTYYEQYF
few	TRBD2	TRBV11-2	TRBJ2-3	TGTGCCAGCAGCTTAGTAAGACTAGCGGGAGAGGGCACAGATACGCAGTATTTT	CASSLVRLAGEGTDTQYF
NA	NA	TRBV20-1	TRBJ1-6	TGCAGTGCGAGTTCGCGGGTGGCCAATTCACCCCTCCACTTT	CSASSRVANSPLHF
many	NA	TRBV18	TRBJ1-2	TGTGCCAGCTCACCATCGGGGGGCCACGATGGCTACACCTTC	CASSPSGGHDGYTF
few	NA	TRBV6-1	TRBJ2-7	TGTGCCAGCAGTGAAGCGGGAGACGGCCCCTACGAGCAGTACTTC	CASSEAGDGPYEQYF
NA	NA	TRBV11-2	TRBJ2-5	TGTGCCAGGGCCAAGGCACAAGAGACCCAGTACTTC	CARAKAQETQYF
many	TRBD1	TRBV7-9	TRBJ2-1	TGTGCCAGCAGCTGGGACAGGGCCTCCTACAATGAGCAGTTCTTC	CASSWDRASYNEQFF
NA	TRBD1	TRBV5-1	TRBJ1-6	TGCGCCAGCAGTTATGGACAGGGAAATTCACCCCTCCACTTT	CASSYGQGNSPLHF
few	TRBD1	TRBV10-3	TRBJ1-2	TGTGCCATCAGTGATACCCGGGACAGGGGGCCCTATGGCTACACCTTC	CAISDTRDRGPYGYTF
NA	TRBD1	TRBV6-5	TRBJ1-3	TGTGCCAGCAGTTACGGACAGGGCTCTGGAAACACCATATATTTT	CASSYGQGSGNTIYF
few	NA	TRBV12-3/TRBV12-4	TRBJ2-1	TGTGCCAGCACCAGGGACCGCTCCTACAATGAGCAGTTCTTC	CASTRDRSYNEQFF
NA	TRBD2	TRBV14	TRBJ2-3	TGTGCCAGCAGCCAAGCTTCTAGCGGGAGGGGTACGCAGTATTTT	CASSQASSGRGTQYF
few	TRBD1	TRBV20-1	TRBJ2-7	TGCAGTCCATCTAAAGGGGGCAGAGCCTACGAGCAGTACTTC	CSPSKGGRAYEQYF
few	TRBD1	TRBV19	TRBJ1-4	TGTGCCAGTAGAGTACAGGGGGCGCCGCTTGAAAAACTGTTTTTT	CASRVQGAPLEKLFF
many	TRBD2	TRBV28	TRBJ2-1	TGTGCCACCAGAAGCGGGAGCTCCTACAATGAGCAGTTCTTC	CATRSGSSYNEQFF
many	TRBD2	TRBV7-9	TRBJ2-1	TGTGCCAGCAGCTTAGCTAGCGGGAGGTCCTACAATGAGCAGTTCTTC	CASSLASGRSYNEQFF
NA	NA	TRBV6-2/TRBV6-3	TRBJ1-3	TGTGCCAGCAGACGTAGACCTTTTCAGGGGTCTTCTGGAAACACCATATATTTT	CASRRRPFQGSSGNTIYF
few	TRBD2	TRBV5-1	TRBJ2-3	TGCGCCAGCAGCTTCAGCGGGGGCACAGATACGCAGTATTTT	CASSFSGGTDTQYF
NA	NA	TRBV20-1	TRBJ2-3	TGCAGTCCCCGGCTCCCTAGCACAGATACGCAGTATTTT	CSPRLPSTDTQYF
NA	NA	TRBV12-3/TRBV12-4	TRBJ2-7	TGTGCCAGCAGCTTGACTAGATCTTCTTCCTTGAGCTACGAGCAGTACTTC	CASSLTRSSSLSYEQYF
few	NA	TRBV20-1	TRBJ1-5	TGCAGTGGCCGGGAGCAGATAAATCAGCCCCAGCATTTT	CSGREQINQPQHF